This T cell receptor beta chain was sequenced during a study of regulatory T cells in long-lasting Graves disease (dated by TCRdb to the early 2020s). Regarding the complete study: Antithyroid drugs had been taken for less than 3 months by newly diagnosed Graves' disease patients. This study used TCR sequencing and RNA sequencing of peripheral blood to compare persistent Graves' disease patients against newly diagnosed Graves' disease patients. The study took place in China and was registered as a clinical trial. A total of approximately 35 samples underwent TCR sequencing: 13 from persistent and roughly 20 from newly diagnosed Graves' disease patients. Findings and caveats that apply to the study as a whole: Only the TCR beta chain was sequenced and analyzed. Persistent patients shared more public clonotypes among themselves (around 3,000) than newly diagnosed patients did (roughly 920). Lower TCR Shannon entropy and fewer highly expanded clones were observed in persistent Graves' disease patients than in newly diagnosed patients, which suggested clonal expansion. Preferential use of TRBV28, TRBJ1-2 and TRBJ2-5 was observed in persistent disease, whereas TRBV20-1 and TRBJ2-1 were favored in newly diagnosed disease. The authors noted that the small sample size was a limitation that may lower accuracy. The study examined only peripheral blood because the primary lesion, thyroid tissue, could not be accessed.

This specimen's time point label, per the study, means: newly diagnosed GD, antithyroid drugs for less than 3 months. RNA was extracted from PBMCs in TRIzol for both TCR sequencing and RNA sequencing. Graves' disease was diagnosed according to American Thyroid Association guidelines. The patients came from an endocrinology department in Xi'an, China. Each patient gave about 8.1 milliliters of peripheral blood, collected in an EDTA anticoagulant tube. PBMCs were isolated by Ficoll Paque Plus density gradient separation without further T cell sorting. An Agilent 2100 Bioanalyzer and agarose gel were used to check RNA quality, while a NanoDrop 2000 measured RNA concentration. Ends trimmed: V by 6 bases, J by 2 bases; bases unmatched to a gene: 5. Its CDR3 holds 14 amino acids, cysteine through phenylalanine. Just CDR3 DNA is preserved here, 42 bases in frame from base 1. CDR1 and CDR2 (SQVTM, ANQGSEA) derive from the germline V gene.

A note on this clonotype: Which antigen it targets is not known. Base-call qualities are not available, and no considerably larger clone is one nucleotide away.

The library was built by means of multiplex PCR. Sequencing instrument: Illumina HiSeq 4000. To build TCR beta libraries, CDR3 regions were amplified by Arm-PCR using iRepertoire HTBI primers. Before sequencing, the PCR products went through gel purification. From the authors' description of their analysis: Across samples, some 62 TRBV and 13 to 15 TRBJ segments were identified and used for gene usage analysis of CDR3 amino acid clonotypes. Filtered high-quality paired reads were merged into contigs using COPE and FqMerger. BLAST was used to align contigs to IMGT TRBV, TRBD and TRBJ reference genes, and CDR3 was defined according to IMGT. Clonotypes above 0.1% frequency were classified as highly expanded clones. Shannon entropy was used to measure repertoire diversity, and the Gini coefficient was used to measure V-J evenness. A clonotype was considered public if more than one individual shared it. TCRdb cleaned the public reads at Q25 with fastp, built clones with MiXCR and kept in-frame beta chains. Each CDR3 protein appears once, grouped with its most common genes and DNA. These V and J calls derive from TCRdb rather than the authors' analysis. The sample table lists 380,000 or so distinct CDR3 sequences, roughly 16% of them with a count of one. 20% of the sample lies in the top ten.

The data were also submitted as part of a second study, on T cells in Graves' hyperthyroidism and ophthalmopathy. The second paper states: Stable Graves' hyperthyroidism was defined as no progression to ophthalmopathy during 18 months of follow-up. Hyperthyroidism patients were newly diagnosed, with disease duration under 2 months, and aged 18 to 65 years. Patients with uncontrolled infections, other autoimmune diseases, pregnancy or lactation were excluded. Clinical symptoms, serum thyroxine and TRAb, thyroid ultrasound, and orbital computed tomography formed the basis for the diagnoses. The first round of RT-PCR for the TCR CDR3 was performed with the HTBI primer set and the Qiagen OneStep RT-PCR kit. Most expanded thyroid clonotypes (frequency above 0.001) were also detected in blood, suggesting blood repertoires may reflect thyroid immune responses. In cross-validation, a model built on a 13 V-J signature told ophthalmopathy apart from stable hyperthyroidism with 85% to 90% sensitivity and around 84% specificity, and in testing the same model reached 80%/75%. In validation, the model predicted progression to ophthalmopathy with roughly 70% sensitivity and around 72% specificity, a median of 6.5 months before onset. To identify distinguishing TCR V-J signatures, a discovery cohort of about 100 patients was used, comprising 43 with Graves' ophthalmopathy and 57 with stable Graves' hyperthyroidism. An independent validation cohort of about 19 hyperthyroidism patients and approximately 16 patients who later progressed to ophthalmopathy tested prospective prediction of ophthalmopathy. The 90 to 100 discovery patients were randomly divided into training and test sets at a 7:3 ratio. The study also compared thyroid tissue and blood T-cell repertoires from 5 to 7 Graves' hyperthyroidism patients. Once sampling was done, hyperthyroidism patients were given methimazole at a starting dose of 30 mg daily, whereas ophthalmopathy patients were given high-dose intravenous methylprednisolone. Libraries were constructed in a second round of multiplex PCR, after which size selection and purification were carried out. Sequencing of the libraries was done on an Illumina HiSeq2000 using paired-end 100 bp reads. SOAPnuke was used to process the raw data, with reads discarded if the reads contained adapters or uncalled bases, had a mean Phred below 15, or lacked an exact constant-primer or identifier match. COPE v1.2.5 was used to merge the high-quality paired reads, and each unique nucleotide sequence was defined as a clonotype. MiTCR v1.1 was used to align clonotypes to the IMGT TRBV, TRBD and TRBJ reference segments. The analysis was restricted to V-J combinations with a frequency above 0.0001, which together covered 99% to 99.2% of the repertoires. A TCS score was defined as the ratio of F50 (clonal expansion) to E x V (chaos), with BLOSUM62-based TCRdist applied between CDR3 peptides within each V-J. Welch's t-statistics and random forest reduced around 550 V-J features to roughly 13, which were used in a naive Bayes classifier (R e1071). No statistical method was used to fix the sample size in advance, and group allocation was not hidden from the investigators. The paper reports TCR Vbeta CDR3 sequencing of some 140 peripheral blood samples: under 45 ophthalmopathy, around 80 hyperthyroidism and approximately 17 progressor patients.

The sequence derives from a woman aged 18-29 years with Graves disease. Donor details come from another sample of the same person, matched by shared clones. Specimen: peripheral blood mononuclear cells (PBMCs), collected at new diagnosis, from a patient treated with antithyroid drugs. The rearrangement joined TRBV29-1 to TRBJ1-5; 9 bases in the junction line up with TRBD1. The DNA is as follows: TGCAGCGTCGCACAGGGGGCTCGCAATCAGCCCCAGCATTTT. Its protein product is CSVAQGARNQPQHF.